This TCR beta chain was identified in a study of blood T cell repertoires in COVID-19. Trimming shortened V by 3 bases and J by 2 bases, and 14 bases separated the two germline ends. There are 17 residues in the CDR3. Germline V gene sequence: CDR1 SNHLY, CDR2 FYNNEI. Some clones are missing from TCRdb's copy, which holds only in-frame ones; the method was immunoSEQ multiplex PCR. The sample shows under 200,000 clones, 60% to 85% of them seen only once. The chain carries TRBV2 and TRBJ2-6; weak D call: TRBD2 (7 bases). This TCR was recovered from a man aged 55-75 years with acute or convalescent COVID-19. The sequenced material came from peripheral blood. The CDR3 nucleotides read TGTGCCAGCAGTGATAAGGGGGGGTTGGCTGGGGCCAACGTCCTGACTTTC. Protein: CASSDKGGLAGANVLTF.